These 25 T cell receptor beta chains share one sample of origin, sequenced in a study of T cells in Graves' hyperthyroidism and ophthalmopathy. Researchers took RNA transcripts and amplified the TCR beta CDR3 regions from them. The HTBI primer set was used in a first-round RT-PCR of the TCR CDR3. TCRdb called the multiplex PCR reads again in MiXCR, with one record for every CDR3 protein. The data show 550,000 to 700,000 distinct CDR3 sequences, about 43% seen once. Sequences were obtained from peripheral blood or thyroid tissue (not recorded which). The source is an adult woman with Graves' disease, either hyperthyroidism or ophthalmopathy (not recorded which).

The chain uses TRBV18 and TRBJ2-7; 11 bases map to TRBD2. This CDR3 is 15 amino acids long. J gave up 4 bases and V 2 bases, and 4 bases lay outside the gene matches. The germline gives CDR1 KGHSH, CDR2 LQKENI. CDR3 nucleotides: TGTGCCAGCTCACCAACTAGCGGGAGTATGTACGAGCAGTACTTC. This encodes CASSPTSGSMYEQYF.

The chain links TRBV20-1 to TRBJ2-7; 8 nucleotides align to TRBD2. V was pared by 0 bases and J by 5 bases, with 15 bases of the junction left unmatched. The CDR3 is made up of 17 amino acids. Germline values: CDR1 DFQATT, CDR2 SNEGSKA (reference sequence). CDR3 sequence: CSARDLSSGTHGDEQYF. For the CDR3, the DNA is TGCAGTGCTAGAGATTTGAGTAGCGGGACGCATGGGGACGAGCAGTACTTC.

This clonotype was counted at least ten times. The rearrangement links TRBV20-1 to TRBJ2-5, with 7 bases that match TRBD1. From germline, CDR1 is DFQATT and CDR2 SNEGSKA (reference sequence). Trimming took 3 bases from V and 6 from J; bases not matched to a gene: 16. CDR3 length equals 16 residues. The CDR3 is CSASILRGGAGQTQYF. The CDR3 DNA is TGCAGTGCTAGTATCCTCAGAGGGGGCGCTGGTCAGACCCAGTACTTC.

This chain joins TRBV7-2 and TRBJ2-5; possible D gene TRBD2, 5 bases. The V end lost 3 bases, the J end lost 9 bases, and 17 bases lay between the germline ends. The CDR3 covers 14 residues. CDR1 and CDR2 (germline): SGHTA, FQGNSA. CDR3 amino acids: CASSFHGVNQPQYF. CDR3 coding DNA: TGTGCCAGCAGCTTCCACGGGGTCAATCAGCCCCAGTACTTC.

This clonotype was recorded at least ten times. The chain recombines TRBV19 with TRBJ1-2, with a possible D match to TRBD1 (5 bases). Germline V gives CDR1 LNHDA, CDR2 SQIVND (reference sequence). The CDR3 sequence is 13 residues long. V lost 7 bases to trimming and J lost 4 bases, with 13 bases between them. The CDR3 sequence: CASTMGTAYGYTF. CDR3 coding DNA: TGTGCCAGTACCATGGGGACCGCCTATGGCTACACCTTC.

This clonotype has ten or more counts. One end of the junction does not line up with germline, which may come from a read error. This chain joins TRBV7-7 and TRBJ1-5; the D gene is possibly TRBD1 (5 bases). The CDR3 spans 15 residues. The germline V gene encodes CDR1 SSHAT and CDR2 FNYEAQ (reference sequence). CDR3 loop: CASSPLQGSRQPQHF. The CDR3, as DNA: TGTGCTAGCAGCCCACTCCAGGGTTCACGGCAGCCCCAGCATTTT.

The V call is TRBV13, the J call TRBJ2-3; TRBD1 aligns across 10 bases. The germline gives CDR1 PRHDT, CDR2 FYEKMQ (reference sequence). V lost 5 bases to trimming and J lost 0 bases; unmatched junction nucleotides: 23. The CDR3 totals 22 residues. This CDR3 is CASSVGTGEKELSTPSTDTQYF. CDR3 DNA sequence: TGTGCCAGCAGCGTCGGGACAGGGGAGAAGGAACTAAGCACTCCTAGCACAGATACGCAGTATTTT. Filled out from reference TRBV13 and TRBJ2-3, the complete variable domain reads AAGVIQSPRHLIKEKRETATLKCYPIPRHDTVYWYQQGPGQDPQFLISFYEKMQSDKGSIPDRFSAQQFSDYHSELNMSSLELGDSALYFCASSVGTGEKELSTPSTDTQYFGPGTRLTVL.

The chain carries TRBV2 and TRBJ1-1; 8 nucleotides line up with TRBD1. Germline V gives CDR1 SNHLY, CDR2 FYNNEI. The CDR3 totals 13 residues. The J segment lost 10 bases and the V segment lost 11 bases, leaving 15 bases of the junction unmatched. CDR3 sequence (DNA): TGTGCCCCAACCAAGGACAGGGTAATAATAGCTTTCTTT. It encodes CAPTKDRVIIAFF. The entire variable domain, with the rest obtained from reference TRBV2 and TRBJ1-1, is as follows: EPEVTQTPSHQVTQMGQEVILRCVPISNHLYFYWYRQILGQKVEFLVSFYNNEISEKSEIFDDQFSVERPDGSNFTLKIRSTKLEDSAMYFCAPTKDRVIIAFFGQGTRLTVV.

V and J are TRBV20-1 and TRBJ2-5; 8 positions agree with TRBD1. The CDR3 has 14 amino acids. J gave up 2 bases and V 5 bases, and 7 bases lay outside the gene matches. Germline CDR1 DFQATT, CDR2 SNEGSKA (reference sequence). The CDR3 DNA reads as TGCAGTGCTGAAACCCGGGACAGGCAAGAGACCCAGTACTTC. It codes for CSAETRDRQETQYF.

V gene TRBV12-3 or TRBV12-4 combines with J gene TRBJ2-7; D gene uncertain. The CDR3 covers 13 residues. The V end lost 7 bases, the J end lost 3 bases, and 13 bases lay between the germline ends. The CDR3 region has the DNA TGTGCCAGCAACGTGGGCAACAACTACGAGCAGTACTTC. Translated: CASNVGNNYEQYF.

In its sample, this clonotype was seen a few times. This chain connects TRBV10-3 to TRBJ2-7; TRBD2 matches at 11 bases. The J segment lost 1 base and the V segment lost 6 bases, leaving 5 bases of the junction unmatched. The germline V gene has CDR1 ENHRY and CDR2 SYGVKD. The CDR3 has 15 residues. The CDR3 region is CAIRMGLAESYEQYF. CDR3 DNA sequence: TGTGCCATCAGGATGGGACTAGCGGAGTCCTACGAGCAGTACTTC.

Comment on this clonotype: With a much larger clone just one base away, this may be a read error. CDR3 in amino acids: CASSIGRTGVYEQYF. CDR3 in DNA: TGTGCCAGTAGTATAGGTCGGACAGGGGTCTACGAGCAGTACTTC. V usage is TRBV19 and J usage is TRBJ2-7, with 9 positions matching TRBD1. J was trimmed by 3 bases and V by 1 base; bases with no gene match: 4. Germline CDR1 reads LNHDA; CDR2 reads SQIVND (reference sequence). The length of the CDR3 is 15 residues.

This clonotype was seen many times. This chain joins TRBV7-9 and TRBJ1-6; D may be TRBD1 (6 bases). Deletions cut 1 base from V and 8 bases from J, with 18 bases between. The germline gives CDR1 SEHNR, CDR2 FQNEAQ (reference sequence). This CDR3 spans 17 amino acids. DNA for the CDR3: TGTGCCAGCAGCTTAGGGCTAATCGGACAGAAAGATTCACCCCTCCACTTT. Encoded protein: CASSLGLIGQKDSPLHF. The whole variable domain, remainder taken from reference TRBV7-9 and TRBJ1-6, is DTGVSQNPRHKITKRGQNVTFRCDPISEHNRLYWYRQTLGQGPEFLTYFQNEAQLEKSRLLSDRFSAERPKGSFSTLEIQRTEQGDSAMYLCASSLGLIGQKDSPLHFGNGTRLTVT.

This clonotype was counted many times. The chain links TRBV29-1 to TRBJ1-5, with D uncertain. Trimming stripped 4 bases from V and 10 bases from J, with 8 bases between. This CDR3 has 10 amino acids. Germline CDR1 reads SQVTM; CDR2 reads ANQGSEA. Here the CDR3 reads CSVGSNPQHF. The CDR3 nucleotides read TGCAGCGTTGGCAGTAACCCCCAGCATTTT.

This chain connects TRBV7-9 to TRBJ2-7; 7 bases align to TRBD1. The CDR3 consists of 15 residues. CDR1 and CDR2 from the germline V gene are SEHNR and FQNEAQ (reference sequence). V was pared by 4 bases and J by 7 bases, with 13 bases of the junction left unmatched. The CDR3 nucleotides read TGTGCCAGCAGCTCCCAGACAGGGTCGGGGTGGGAGCAGTACTTC. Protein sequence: CASSSQTGSGWEQYF.

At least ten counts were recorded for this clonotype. In DNA, the CDR3 is TGTGCCAGCACCCTGACGGACAATGAAAAACTGTTTTTT. Protein product: CASTLTDNEKLFF. The V and J genes are TRBV6-1 and TRBJ1-4; D is unresolved. The V end was cut by 7 bases, the J end by 5 bases, with 11 bases between. The germline V gene has CDR1 MNHNS and CDR2 SASEGT. CDR3 size: 13 residues.

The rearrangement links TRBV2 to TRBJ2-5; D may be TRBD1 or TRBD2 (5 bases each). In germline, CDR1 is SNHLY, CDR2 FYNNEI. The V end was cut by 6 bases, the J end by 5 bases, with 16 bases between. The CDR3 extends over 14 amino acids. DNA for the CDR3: TGTGCCAGCAGGTACAAAGGGACCCCGGAGACCCAGTACTTC. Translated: CASRYKGTPETQYF.

DNA of the CDR3: TGCAGTGCCCGACAGGGAAGGGGAACTGAAGCTTTCTTT. This codes for CSARQGRGTEAFF. This rearrangement joins TRBV20-1 to TRBJ1-1, with 7 bases lining up with TRBD1. Per germline, CDR1 DFQATT and CDR2 SNEGSKA (reference sequence). The CDR3 has 13 amino acids. The J segment lost 5 bases and the V segment lost 6 bases, leaving 9 bases of the junction unmatched.

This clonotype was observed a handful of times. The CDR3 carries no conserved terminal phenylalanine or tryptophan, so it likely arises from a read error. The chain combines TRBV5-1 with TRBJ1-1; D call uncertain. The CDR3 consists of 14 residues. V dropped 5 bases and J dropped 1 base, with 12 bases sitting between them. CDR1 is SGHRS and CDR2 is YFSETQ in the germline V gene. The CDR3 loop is CASRDAGTNTEAFS. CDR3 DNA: TGCGCCAGCAGAGATGCGGGAACGAACACTGAAGCTTTCTCT.

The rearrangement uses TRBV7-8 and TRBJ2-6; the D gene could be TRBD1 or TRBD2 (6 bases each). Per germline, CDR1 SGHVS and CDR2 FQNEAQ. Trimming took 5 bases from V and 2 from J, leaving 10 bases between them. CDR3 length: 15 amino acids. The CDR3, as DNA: TGTGCCAGCAGCGAGGGGGAGGCTGGGGCCAACGTCCTGACTTTC. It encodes CASSEGEAGANVLTF.

DNA for the CDR3: TGCGCCAGCAGCTTGGCCGCGGACAGGTTCTCCTACGAGCAGTACTTC. Amino acids: CASSLAADRFSYEQYF. The V gene is TRBV5-1, the J gene TRBJ2-7; 7 bases are shared with TRBD1. The CDR3 spans 16 residues. The V gene end was trimmed by 0 bases and the J gene end by 0 bases; junction bases not matched to a gene: 6. Germline CDR1 reads SGHRS; CDR2 reads YFSETQ. Complete variable domain (other parts from reference TRBV5-1 and TRBJ2-7): KAGVTQTPRYLIKTRGQQVTLSCSPISGHRSVSWYQQTPGQGLQFLFEYFSETQRNKGNFPGRFSGRQFSNSRSEMNVSTLELGDSALYLCASSLAADRFSYEQYFGPGTRLTVT.

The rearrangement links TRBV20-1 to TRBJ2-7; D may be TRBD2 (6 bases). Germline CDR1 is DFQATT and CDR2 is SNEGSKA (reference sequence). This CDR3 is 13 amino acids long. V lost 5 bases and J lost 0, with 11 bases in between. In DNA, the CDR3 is TGCAGTGCTCCGATGGGGGGCTCCTACGAGCAGTACTTC. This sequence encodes CSAPMGGSYEQYF.

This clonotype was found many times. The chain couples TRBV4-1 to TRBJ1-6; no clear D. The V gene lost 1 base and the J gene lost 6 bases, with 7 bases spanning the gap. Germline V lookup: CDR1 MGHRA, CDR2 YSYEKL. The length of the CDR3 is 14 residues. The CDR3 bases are TGCGCCAGCAGCCAAGTGAGGGTTAATTCACCCCTCCACTTT. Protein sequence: CASSQVRVNSPLHF.

CDR3 in DNA: TGTGCCAGCAGCTTCAGGGAATATGGCTACACCTTC. It specifies CASSFREYGYTF. The chain couples TRBV7-9 to TRBJ1-2, with a weak D call TRBD1 (5 bases). The CDR3 spans 12 residues. V shed 3 bases and J shed 5 bases, with 7 bases lying between them. The V gene's germline CDR1 is SEHNR and CDR2 FQNEAQ (reference sequence).

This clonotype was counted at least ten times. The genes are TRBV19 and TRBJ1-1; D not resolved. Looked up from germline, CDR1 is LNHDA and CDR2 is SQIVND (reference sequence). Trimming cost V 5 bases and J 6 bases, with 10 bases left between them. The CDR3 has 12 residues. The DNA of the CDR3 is TGTGCCAGTAGTTCCGGGTTGTCTGAAGCTTTCTTT. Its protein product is CASSSGLSEAFF.